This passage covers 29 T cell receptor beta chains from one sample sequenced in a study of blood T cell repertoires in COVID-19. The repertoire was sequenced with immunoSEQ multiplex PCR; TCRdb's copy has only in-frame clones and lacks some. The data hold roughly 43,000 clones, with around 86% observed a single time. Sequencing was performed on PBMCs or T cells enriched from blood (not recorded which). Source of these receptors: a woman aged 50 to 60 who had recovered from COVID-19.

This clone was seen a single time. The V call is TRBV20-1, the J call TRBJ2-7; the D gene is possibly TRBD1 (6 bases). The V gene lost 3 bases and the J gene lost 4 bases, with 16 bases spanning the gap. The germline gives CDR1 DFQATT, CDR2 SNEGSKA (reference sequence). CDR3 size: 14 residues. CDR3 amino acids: CSASRVRGSYEQYF. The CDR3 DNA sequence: TGCAGTGCTAGTCGGGTCAGGGGATCTTACGAGCAGTACTTC.

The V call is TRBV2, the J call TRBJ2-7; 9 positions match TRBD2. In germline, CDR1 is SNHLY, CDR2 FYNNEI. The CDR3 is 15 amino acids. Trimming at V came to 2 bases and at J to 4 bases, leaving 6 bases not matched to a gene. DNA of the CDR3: TGTGCCAGCAGTGAAATGTTAGCGGGAGTGTACGAGCAGTACTTC. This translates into CASSEMLAGVYEQYF.

The DNA of the CDR3 is TGTGCCAGCAGCGCCTGGACAGGGGATCAGCCCCAGCATTTT. It is translated as CASSAWTGDQPQHF. This chain links TRBV5-5 with TRBJ1-5; 9 bases are a match to TRBD1. Germline assignment: CDR1 SGHKS and CDR2 YYEKEE (reference sequence). This CDR3 is 14 amino acids long. Trimming at V came to 4 bases and at J to 5 bases, leaving 4 bases not matched to a gene.

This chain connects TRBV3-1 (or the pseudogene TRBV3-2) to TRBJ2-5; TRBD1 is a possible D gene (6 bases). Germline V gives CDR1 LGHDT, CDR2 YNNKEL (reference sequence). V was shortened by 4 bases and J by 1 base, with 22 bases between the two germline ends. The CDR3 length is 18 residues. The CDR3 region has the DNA TGTGCCAGCAGCCCCGGGACACAAGTTCGCGCAGTCCAAGAGACCCAGTACTTC. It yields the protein CASSPGTQVRAVQETQYF.

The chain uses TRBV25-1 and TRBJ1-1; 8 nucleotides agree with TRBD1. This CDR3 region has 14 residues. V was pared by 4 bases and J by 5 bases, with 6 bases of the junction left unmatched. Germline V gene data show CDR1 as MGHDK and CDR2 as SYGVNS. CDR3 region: CASSGQGRGTEAFF. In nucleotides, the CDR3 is TGTGCCAGCAGTGGACAGGGGCGTGGGACTGAAGCTTTCTTT.

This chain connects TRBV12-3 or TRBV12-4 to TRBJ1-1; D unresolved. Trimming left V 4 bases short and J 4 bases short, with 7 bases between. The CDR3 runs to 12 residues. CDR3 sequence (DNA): TGTGCCAGCAGTTCCCACGGCACTGAAGCTTTCTTT. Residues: CASSSHGTEAFF.

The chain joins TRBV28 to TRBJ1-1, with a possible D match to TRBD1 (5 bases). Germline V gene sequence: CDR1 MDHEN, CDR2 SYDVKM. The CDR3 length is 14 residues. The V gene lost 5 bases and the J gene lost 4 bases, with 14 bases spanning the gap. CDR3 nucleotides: TGTGCCAGCAGTCCTGGGGGGAGTGTCACTGAAGCTTTCTTT. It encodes CASSPGGSVTEAFF.

The DNA for the CDR3 is TGTGCCAGTAGTAAATTCGCACGGGAAAACATTCAGTACTTC. This codes for CASSKFARENIQYF. V is TRBV19 and J is TRBJ2-4; D unclear. Germline V gene data show CDR1 as LNHDA and CDR2 as SQIVND (reference sequence). CDR3 size: 14 residues. The ends were cut back, 4 bases at V and 5 bases at J, with 12 bases in the middle.

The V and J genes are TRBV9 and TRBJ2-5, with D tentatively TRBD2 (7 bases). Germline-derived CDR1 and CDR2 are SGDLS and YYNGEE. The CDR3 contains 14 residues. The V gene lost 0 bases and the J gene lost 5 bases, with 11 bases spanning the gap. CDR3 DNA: TGTGCCAGCAGCGTAGTGGGGGGGCCGGAGACCCAGTACTTC. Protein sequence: CASSVVGGPETQYF.

CDR3 in DNA: TGTGCCAGCACCCAGGGGACTAGCTCTACCCAGTACTTC. Translation gives CASTQGTSSTQYF. J is TRBJ2-5 and V is TRBV2; 9 bases agree with TRBD2. CDR3 length: 13 amino acids. V lost 7 bases and J lost 8; bases outside the gene matches: 8. Germline CDR1 SNHLY, CDR2 FYNNEI.

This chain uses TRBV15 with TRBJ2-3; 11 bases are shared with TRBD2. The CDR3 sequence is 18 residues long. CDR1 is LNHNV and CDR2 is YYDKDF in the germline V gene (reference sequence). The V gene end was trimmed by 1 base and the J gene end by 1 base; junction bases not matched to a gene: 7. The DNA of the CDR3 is TGTGCCACCAGCAGAGTCCTAGCGGGAGGTACGGGCACAGATACGCAGTATTTT. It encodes CATSRVLAGGTGTDTQYF.

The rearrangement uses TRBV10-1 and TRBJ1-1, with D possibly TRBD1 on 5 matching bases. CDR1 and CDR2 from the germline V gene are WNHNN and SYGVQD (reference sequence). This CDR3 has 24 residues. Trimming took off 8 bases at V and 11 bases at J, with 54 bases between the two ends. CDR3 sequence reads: CASPGPSGATNRSLLPPSISRAFF. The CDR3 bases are TGCGCCAGCCCAGGCCCGTCTGGGGCAACAAATCGAAGTCTCCTTCCCCCCTCCATCTCTCGGGCTTTCTTT.

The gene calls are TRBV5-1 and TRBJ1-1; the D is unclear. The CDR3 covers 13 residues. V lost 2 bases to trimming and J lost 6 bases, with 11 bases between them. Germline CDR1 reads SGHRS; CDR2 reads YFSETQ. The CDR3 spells CASSFGGSPEAFF. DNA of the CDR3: TGCGCCAGCAGCTTCGGAGGGAGCCCTGAAGCTTTCTTT.

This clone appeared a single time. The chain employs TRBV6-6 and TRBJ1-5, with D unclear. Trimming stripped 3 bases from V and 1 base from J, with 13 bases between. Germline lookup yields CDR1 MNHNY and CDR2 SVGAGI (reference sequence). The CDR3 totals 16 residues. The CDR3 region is CASSYPPRWSNQPQHF. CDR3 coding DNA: TGTGCCAGCAGTTATCCCCCGCGTTGGAGCAATCAGCCCCAGCATTTT.

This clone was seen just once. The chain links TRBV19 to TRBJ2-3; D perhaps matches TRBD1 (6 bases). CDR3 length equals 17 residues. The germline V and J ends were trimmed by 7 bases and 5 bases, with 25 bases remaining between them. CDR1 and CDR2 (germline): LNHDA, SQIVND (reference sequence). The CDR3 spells CASTLTTGWGQEDTQYF. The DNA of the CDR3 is TGTGCCAGTACCCTGACAACAGGTTGGGGGCAGGAAGATACGCAGTATTTT.

CDR3 sequence: CASSQLQGTSGGASDTQYF. CDR3 sequence (DNA): TGCGCCAGCAGCCAGTTACAGGGGACTAGCGGGGGGGCGTCAGATACGCAGTATTTT. The genes are TRBV4-1 and TRBJ2-3, with 16 nucleotides matching TRBD2. This CDR3 is built from 19 residues. The trim removed 3 bases at V and 4 bases at J, leaving 10 bases unmatched. Germline values: CDR1 MGHRA, CDR2 YSYEKL.

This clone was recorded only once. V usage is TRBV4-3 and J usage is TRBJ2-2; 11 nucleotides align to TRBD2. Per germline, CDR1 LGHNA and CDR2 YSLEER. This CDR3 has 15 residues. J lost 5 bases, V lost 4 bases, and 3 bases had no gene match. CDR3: CASSRGTSGTGELFF. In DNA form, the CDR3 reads TGCGCCAGCAGCCGCGGGACTAGCGGTACCGGGGAGCTGTTTTTT.

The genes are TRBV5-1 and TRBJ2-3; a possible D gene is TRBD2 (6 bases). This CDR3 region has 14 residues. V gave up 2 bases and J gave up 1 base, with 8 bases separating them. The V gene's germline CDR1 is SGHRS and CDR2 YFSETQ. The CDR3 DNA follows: TGCGCCAGCAGCTTCGGGACTCGCACAGATACGCAGTATTTT. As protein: CASSFGTRTDTQYF.

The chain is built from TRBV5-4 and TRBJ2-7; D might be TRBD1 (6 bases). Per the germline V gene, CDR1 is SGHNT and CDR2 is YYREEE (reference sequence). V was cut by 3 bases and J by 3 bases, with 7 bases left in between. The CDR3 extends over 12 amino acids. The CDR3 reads CASSWDNYEQYF. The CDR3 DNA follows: TGTGCCAGCAGCTGGGACAACTACGAGCAGTACTTC. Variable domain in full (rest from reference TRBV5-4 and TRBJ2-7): ETGVTQSPTHLIKTRGQQVTLRCSSQSGHNTVSWYQQALGQGPQFIFQYYREEENGRGNFPPRFSGLQFPNYSSELNVNALELDDSALYLCASSWDNYEQYFGPGTRLTVT.

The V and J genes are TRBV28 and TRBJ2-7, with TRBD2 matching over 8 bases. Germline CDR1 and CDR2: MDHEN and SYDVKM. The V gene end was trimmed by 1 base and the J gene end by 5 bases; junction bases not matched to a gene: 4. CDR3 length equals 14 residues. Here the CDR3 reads CASSLSGGQNEQYF. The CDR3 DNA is TGTGCCAGCAGTTTATCGGGAGGGCAGAACGAGCAGTACTTC.

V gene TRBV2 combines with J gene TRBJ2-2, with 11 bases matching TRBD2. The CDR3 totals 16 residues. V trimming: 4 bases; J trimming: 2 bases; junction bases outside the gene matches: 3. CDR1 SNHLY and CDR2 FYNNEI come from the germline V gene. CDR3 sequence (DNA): TGTGCCAGCAGTGTGGGACTAGCGGCTAACACCGGGGAGCTGTTTTTT. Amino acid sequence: CASSVGLAANTGELFF. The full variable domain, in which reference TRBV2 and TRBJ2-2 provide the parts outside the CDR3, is EPEVTQTPSHQVTQMGQEVILRCVPISNHLYFYWYRQILGQKVEFLVSFYNNEISEKSEIFDDQFSVERPDGSNFTLKIRSTKLEDSAMYFCASSVGLAANTGELFFGEGSRLTVL.

As DNA, the CDR3 is TGTGCCAGTAGTGCGGACAGAACAGATACGCAGTATTTT. It is translated as CASSADRTDTQYF. The J gene is TRBJ2-3, the V gene TRBV19; tentatively, D is TRBD1 (6 bases). The germline V gene encodes CDR1 LNHDA and CDR2 SQIVND (reference sequence). The CDR3 covers 13 residues. V lost 5 bases and J lost 3, with 9 bases in between. Full variable domain (remainder filled in from reference TRBV19 and TRBJ2-3): DGGITQSPKYLFRKEGQNVTLSCEQNLNHDAMYWYRQDPGQGLRLIYYSQIVNDFQKGDIAEGYSVSREKKESFPLTVTSAQKNPTAFYLCASSADRTDTQYFGPGTRLTVL.

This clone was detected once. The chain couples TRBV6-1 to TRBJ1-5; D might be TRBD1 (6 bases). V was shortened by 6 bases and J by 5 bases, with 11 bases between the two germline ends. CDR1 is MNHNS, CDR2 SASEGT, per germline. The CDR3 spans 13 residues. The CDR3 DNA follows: TGTGCCAGCAGAACAGGGTATGATCAGCCCCAGCATTTT. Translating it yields CASRTGYDQPQHF.

This CDR3 is CASSQQGVSNQPQHF. CDR3 DNA sequence: TGTGCCAGCAGTCAACAGGGAGTTAGCAATCAGCCCCAGCATTTT. The chain has TRBV6-5 and TRBJ1-5, with D possibly TRBD1 on 6 matching bases. Germline assignment: CDR1 MNHEY and CDR2 SVGAGI. Trimming stripped 5 bases from V and 0 bases from J, with 11 bases between. This CDR3 has 15 amino acids.

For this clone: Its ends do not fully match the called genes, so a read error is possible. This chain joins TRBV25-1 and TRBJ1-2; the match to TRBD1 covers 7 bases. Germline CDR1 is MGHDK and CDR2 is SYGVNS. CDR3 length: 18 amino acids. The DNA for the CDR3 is TGTGCCAGCAGTGCCAGACTAGGGGGCGATCTTTCTAATTATGGCTACACCTTC. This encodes CASSARLGGDLSNYGYTF.

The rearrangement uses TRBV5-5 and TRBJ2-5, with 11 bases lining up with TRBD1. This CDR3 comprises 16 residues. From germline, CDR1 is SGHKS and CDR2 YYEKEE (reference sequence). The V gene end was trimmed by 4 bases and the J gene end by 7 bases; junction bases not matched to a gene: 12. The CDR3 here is CASSGVGTGGFGTQYF. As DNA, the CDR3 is TGTGCCAGCAGCGGGGTGGGGACAGGGGGTTTCGGGACCCAGTACTTC.

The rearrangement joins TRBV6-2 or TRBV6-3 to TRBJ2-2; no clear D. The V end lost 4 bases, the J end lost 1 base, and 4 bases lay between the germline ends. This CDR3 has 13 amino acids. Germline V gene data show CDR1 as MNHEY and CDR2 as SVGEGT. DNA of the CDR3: TGTGCCAGCAGTTCCGGGAACACCGGGGAGCTGTTTTTT. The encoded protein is CASSSGNTGELFF.

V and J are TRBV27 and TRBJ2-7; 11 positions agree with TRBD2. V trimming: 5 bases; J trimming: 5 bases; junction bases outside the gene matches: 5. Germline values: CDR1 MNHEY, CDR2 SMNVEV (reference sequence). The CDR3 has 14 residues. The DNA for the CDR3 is TGTGCCAGCAGTATCATAGCGGGAGGGGACGAGCAGTACTTC. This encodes CASSIIAGGDEQYF.

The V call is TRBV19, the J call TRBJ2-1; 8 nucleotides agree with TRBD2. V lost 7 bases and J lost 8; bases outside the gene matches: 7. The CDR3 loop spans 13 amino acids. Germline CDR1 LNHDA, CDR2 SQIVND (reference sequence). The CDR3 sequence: CASKSGSLDEQFF. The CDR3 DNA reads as TGTGCCAGTAAAAGCGGGAGCCTCGATGAGCAGTTCTTC.